Below, 24 T cell receptor beta chains from the same sample are listed, as sequenced in a study of PD-1 blockade in mismatch repair-deficient tumors (TCRdb year 2017). Library prep was done by the immunoSEQ multiplex PCR assay. TCRdb limited this immuneACCESS table to in-frame rearrangements with V and J called. A share of clones is missing; checked studies link under half to unresolved V genes, and the rest is unexplained. The sample table records 80,000 to 100,000 clones; about 84% of these occur just once. Around 2.6% of the sample is taken by the ten largest. The time point tag for this specimen amounts to: peripheral blood 12 weeks after first pembrolizumab dose. Sequenced material: peripheral blood, taken 12 weeks after starting pembrolizumab. The receptors were sampled from an adult with mismatch repair-deficient cancer.

J is TRBJ2-7 and V is TRBV4-1; a possible D gene is TRBD2 (6 bases). In germline, CDR1 is MGHRA, CDR2 YSYEKL. CDR3 length: 15 amino acids. Trimming cost V 4 bases and J 2 bases, with 15 bases left between them. The CDR3 DNA reads as TGCGCCAGCAGCCGAATTAGCGGCGAGACCTACGAGCAGTACTTC. Amino acids: CASSRISGETYEQYF.

This clone appeared a single time. The V call is TRBV11-2, the J call TRBJ2-3; a weak D match, TRBD2 (5 bases). The CDR3 loop spans 16 amino acids. CDR1 and CDR2 (germline): SGHAT, FQNNGV. V gave up 5 bases and J gave up 2 bases, with 17 bases separating them. CDR3 sequence: CASSPASGLVTDTQYF. The CDR3 nucleotides are TGTGCCAGCAGCCCCGCGTCGGGGTTGGTCACAGATACGCAGTATTTT.

This clone was seen a handful of times. This chain connects TRBV19 to TRBJ1-5, with 9 positions matching TRBD1. With V trimmed by 5 bases and J by 5 bases, 1 base remained unmatched. Germline V gene sequence: CDR1 LNHDA, CDR2 SQIVND (reference sequence). The CDR3 is 13 amino acids. CDR3 amino acids: CASSDRGDQPQHF. In DNA, the CDR3 is TGTGCCAGTAGTGACAGGGGGGATCAGCCCCAGCATTTT.

The V and J genes are TRBV5-4 and TRBJ2-3; 12 bases are shared with TRBD2. This CDR3 is 17 amino acids long. The V gene's germline CDR1 is SGHNT and CDR2 YYREEE (reference sequence). V gave up 4 bases and J gave up 4 bases; unmatched junction bases: 10. The CDR3 DNA sequence: TGTGCCAGCAGCCCTCCCGGGGGACTAGCGGGTGCAGATACGCAGTATTTT. Residues: CASSPPGGLAGADTQYF.

The chain links TRBV5-5 to TRBJ1-2, with TRBD1 matching over 7 bases. Losses at the gene ends were 2 bases for V and 6 bases for J; bases not matched to a gene: 4. This CDR3 is built from 13 residues. Germline CDR1 reads SGHKS; CDR2 reads YYEKEE (reference sequence). The CDR3 reads CASSFRQGHGYTF. The CDR3, as DNA: TGTGCCAGCAGCTTCCGACAGGGACATGGCTACACCTTC.

The V gene is TRBV6-5, the J gene TRBJ1-1; weak D call: TRBD1 (5 bases). Per germline, CDR1 MNHEY and CDR2 SVGAGI. The CDR3 is 13 residues long. V dropped 8 bases and J dropped 4 bases, with 14 bases sitting between them. The CDR3 DNA reads TGTGCCAGCGGAAGGGGCTTCCGCACTGAAGCTTTCTTT. Amino acids: CASGRGFRTEAFF.

The V gene is TRBV7-8, the J gene TRBJ2-7, with 9 bases identical to TRBD2. Germline V CDR1 and CDR2: SGHVS, FQNEAQ. CDR3 size: 13 residues. With V trimmed by 7 bases and J by 7 bases, 8 bases remained unmatched. The CDR3 here is CASNPGLANEQYF. The CDR3, as DNA: TGTGCCAGCAACCCGGGACTAGCTAATGAGCAGTACTTC.

The CDR3 region has the DNA TGTGCCAGCAGCGTAGGCCCAGCCAAAAACATTCAGTACTTC. Protein: CASSVGPAKNIQYF. V gene TRBV9 combines with J gene TRBJ2-4; D remains ambiguous. The germline V gene has CDR1 SGDLS and CDR2 YYNGEE. Trimming stripped 0 bases from V and 0 bases from J, with 4 bases between. This CDR3 is built from 14 residues. Looking up the rest from reference TRBV9 and TRBJ2-4 gives the full variable domain: DSGVTQTPKHLITATGQRVTLRCSPRSGDLSVYWYQQSLDQGLQFLIQYYNGEERAKGNILERFSAQQFPDLHSELNLSSLELGDSALYFCASSVGPAKNIQYFGAGTRLSVL.

The rearrangement joins TRBV6-1 to TRBJ1-4, with 9 bases matching TRBD1. The CDR3 spans 15 residues. With V trimmed by 3 bases and J by 5 bases, 4 bases remained unmatched. Germline-derived CDR1 and CDR2 are MNHNS and SASEGT. CDR3 region: CASSEATGGNEKLFF. In nucleotides, the CDR3 is TGTGCCAGCAGTGAGGCGACAGGGGGAAATGAAAAACTGTTTTTT.

The V call is TRBV6-1, the J call TRBJ2-7; 12 bases are shared with TRBD2. The CDR3 is 15 residues long. V trimming: 7 bases; J trimming: 2 bases; junction bases outside the gene matches: 6. Germline loops: CDR1 MNHNS, CDR2 SASEGT. CDR3 residues: CASTRLAGATYEQYF. CDR3 sequence (DNA): TGTGCCAGCACTCGACTAGCGGGAGCTACCTACGAGCAGTACTTC.

The chain carries TRBV2 and TRBJ2-1; D gene uncertain. V gave up 9 bases and J gave up 2 bases, with 5 bases separating them. CDR1 and CDR2 from the germline V gene are SNHLY and FYNNEI. The CDR3 is 11 residues long. This CDR3 reads CASAPYNEQFF. In DNA form, the CDR3 reads TGTGCCAGTGCGCCCTACAATGAGCAGTTCTTC. Looking up the rest from reference TRBV2 and TRBJ2-1 gives the full variable domain: EPEVTQTPSHQVTQMGQEVILRCVPISNHLYFYWYRQILGQKVEFLVSFYNNEISEKSEIFDDQFSVERPDGSNFTLKIRSTKLEDSAMYFCASAPYNEQFFGPGTRLTVL.

The chain joins TRBV6-1 to TRBJ2-7; possibly TRBD2 for D (5 bases). The V end lost 3 bases, the J end lost 0 bases, and 12 bases lay between the germline ends. CDR1 is MNHNS and CDR2 is SASEGT in the germline V gene. The CDR3 spans 15 residues. CDR3 protein: CASSDISVSSYEQYF. DNA of the CDR3: TGTGCCAGCAGTGACATTAGCGTCAGCTCCTACGAGCAGTACTTC.

The chain combines TRBV19 with TRBJ1-1; 7 positions match TRBD1. J was trimmed by 7 bases and V by 8 bases; bases with no gene match: 13. CDR3 length equals 14 residues. Germline assignment: CDR1 LNHDA and CDR2 SQIVND (reference sequence). The CDR3 DNA follows: TGTGCCAGTGGAGACAGGGAGGCTCCTCTTGAAGCTTTCTTT. Its translation: CASGDREAPLEAFF.

The V gene is TRBV5-1, the J gene TRBJ2-7; tentative D call: TRBD2 (6 bases). Germline-derived CDR1 and CDR2 are SGHRS and YFSETQ. The CDR3 consists of 15 residues. V shed 4 bases and J shed 1 base, with 15 bases lying between them. CDR3 region: CASSPGGTRSYEQYF. Here the CDR3 DNA reads TGCGCCAGCAGCCCTGGGGGGACGCGGTCCTACGAGCAGTACTTC.

This chain links TRBV5-4 with TRBJ2-5; 8 positions agree with TRBD2. The V gene's germline CDR1 is SGHNT and CDR2 YYREEE (reference sequence). The CDR3 extends over 14 amino acids. Unmatched junction bases numbered 9, after V lost 1 base and J lost 10 bases. This chain's CDR3 is CASSLPGDGGGQYF. DNA of the CDR3: TGTGCCAGCAGCTTGCCCGGGGACGGGGGGGGCCAGTACTTC.

As concerns this clone: Other DNA variants within this sample encode the same CDR3. The V gene is TRBV9, the J gene TRBJ2-6; 7 bases agree with TRBD1. The CDR3 covers 16 residues. The trim removed 3 bases at V and 2 bases at J, leaving 5 bases unmatched. In germline, CDR1 is SGDLS, CDR2 YYNGEE. In nucleotides, the CDR3 is TGTGCCAGCAGCGCAAGCACAGGGGCTGGGGCCAACGTCCTGACTTTC. This gives the protein CASSASTGAGANVLTF.

This clone was picked up one time. The V call is TRBV5-1, the J call TRBJ2-7; 8 positions match TRBD2. The CDR3 runs to 17 residues. Germline V gene sequence: CDR1 SGHRS, CDR2 YFSETQ. Unmatched junction bases numbered 8, after V lost 0 bases and J lost 0 bases. The CDR3 region has the DNA TGCGCCAGCAGCTTGGTCCTAGCGGGTCCTAGCTCCTACGAGCAGTACTTC. As protein: CASSLVLAGPSSYEQYF. Variable domain in full (rest from reference TRBV5-1 and TRBJ2-7): KAGVTQTPRYLIKTRGQQVTLSCSPISGHRSVSWYQQTPGQGLQFLFEYFSETQRNKGNFPGRFSGRQFSNSRSEMNVSTLELGDSALYLCASSLVLAGPSSYEQYFGPGTRLTVT.

This chain joins TRBV11-3 and TRBJ2-7, with D possibly matching TRBD1 (5 bases). With 3 bases removed from V and 0 bases from J, the gap between germline ends came to 9 bases. The germline CDR1 and CDR2 sequences are SGHNT and YENEEA. This CDR3 has 14 residues. CDR3 in DNA: TGTGCCAGCAGCTTGACAGCCAACTCCTACGAGCAGTACTTC. Its protein product is CASSLTANSYEQYF. Full variable domain (missing parts from reference TRBV11-3 and TRBJ2-7): EAGVVQSPRYKIIEKKQPVAFWCNPISGHNTLYWYLQNLGQGPELLIRYENEEAVDDSQLPKDRFSAERLKGVDSTLKIQPAELGDSAVYLCASSLTANSYEQYFGPGTRLTVT.

The V gene is TRBV4-3, the J gene TRBJ1-1, with D possibly matching TRBD1 (6 bases). The CDR3 runs to 15 residues. From germline, CDR1 is LGHNA and CDR2 YSLEER. Deletions cut 1 base from V and 5 bases from J, with 14 bases between. The CDR3 reads CASSQVLGGGTEAFF. CDR3 DNA sequence: TGCGCCAGCAGCCAAGTTCTAGGGGGAGGGACTGAAGCTTTCTTT.

The chain uses TRBV13 and TRBJ2-1, with TRBD2 matching over 11 bases. Germline CDR1 and CDR2: PRHDT and FYEKMQ (reference sequence). The CDR3 has 15 residues. V lost 3 bases to trimming and J lost 9 bases; unmatched junction nucleotides: 7. Here the CDR3 reads CASSLISGRAGEQFF. The CDR3 DNA reads TGTGCCAGCAGCTTGATTAGCGGGAGGGCTGGTGAGCAGTTCTTC. Based on the CDR3 plus reference TRBV13 and TRBJ2-1, the full variable domain is AAGVIQSPRHLIKEKRETATLKCYPIPRHDTVYWYQQGPGQDPQFLISFYEKMQSDKGSIPDRFSAQQFSDYHSELNMSSLELGDSALYFCASSLISGRAGEQFFGPGTRLTVL.

The genes are TRBV5-4 and TRBJ2-2, with 11 bases aligning to TRBD2. This CDR3 region has 16 residues. V gave up 4 bases and J gave up 2 bases; unmatched junction bases: 4. Germline V lookup: CDR1 SGHNT, CDR2 YYREEE (reference sequence). CDR3 protein: CASSVLAGGNTGELFF. CDR3 DNA: TGTGCCAGCAGCGTGCTAGCGGGAGGAAACACCGGGGAGCTGTTTTTT.

The chain joins TRBV29-1 to TRBJ2-5, with TRBD2 matching 11 bases. Germline assignment: CDR1 SQVTM and CDR2 ANQGSEA. The CDR3 spans 13 residues. Trimming cost V 5 bases and J 5 bases; bases outside gene matches: 4. CDR3 amino acids: CSVQTSGEETQYF. For the CDR3, the DNA is TGCAGCGTTCAGACTAGCGGGGAGGAGACCCAGTACTTC.

The chain has TRBV7-2 and TRBJ2-1, with D uncertain. The CDR3 length is 13 residues. V was shortened by 2 bases and J by 4 bases, with 6 bases between the two germline ends. In germline, CDR1 is SGHTA, CDR2 FQGNSA. This chain's CDR3 is CASSLRIYNEQFF. The DNA of the CDR3 is TGTGCCAGCAGCTTACGGATATACAATGAGCAGTTCTTC.

The rearrangement joins TRBV11-2 to TRBJ2-4; D gene unclear. The CDR3 has 15 amino acids. From germline, CDR1 is SGHAT and CDR2 FQNNGV. Trimming shortened V by 6 bases and J by 0 bases, and 12 bases separated the two germline ends. The CDR3 bases are TGTGCCAGCAGAAGTCCAGGTCAAGCCAAAAACATTCAGTACTTC. Its protein product is CASRSPGQAKNIQYF. Full variable domain (rest looked up from reference TRBV11-2 and TRBJ2-4): EAGVAQSPRYKIIEKRQSVAFWCNPISGHATLYWYQQILGQGPKLLIQFQNNGVVDDSQLPKDRFSAERLKGVDSTLKIQPAKLEDSAVYLCASRSPGQAKNIQYFGAGTRLSVL.